This T cell receptor (beta chain) was sequenced in a study of early T cells in non-severe SARS-CoV-2 infection. Study-wide points: Matches to VDJdb favored anti-spike CD8 responses and missed private and CD4 specificities.

On this clonotype: Its antigen remains unknown.

Attachment of unique molecular identifiers was made to individual cDNA molecules. TCRdb ran MiXCR on the 5' RACE reads and lists one entry per CDR3 protein. Of 75,000 to 100,000 distinct CDR3 sequences listed, 13% to 15% are singletons. The ends lost 6 bases at V and 11 bases at J; junction bases unmatched: 13. CDR1 and CDR2 from the germline V gene are MNHEY and SVGEGT. The CDR3 has 15 residues. The TCR comes from an adult who was a healthcare worker with PCR-confirmed SARS-CoV-2 infection or an uninfected control (not recorded which). J is TRBJ1-6 and V is TRBV6-2 or TRBV6-3; 7 bases agree with TRBD1. Sequencing was performed on whole blood. The CDR3 sequence: CASRSDREALAPLHF. The CDR3 nucleotides read TGTGCCAGCAGGTCCGACAGGGAGGCTTTGGCACCCCTCCACTTT.